This T cell receptor (beta chain) is drawn from a study of regulatory and conventional T cells in breast cancer (dated by TCRdb to about 2015). CDR1 and CDR2, looked up from the germline V gene (reference sequence), are SEHNR and FQNEAQ. The CDR3 runs 10 residues from the cysteine to the phenylalanine. Only the CDR3 DNA is retained, 30 bases long and in frame from the first base. Trimming costs V 5 bases and J 7 bases, and their ends lie 5 bases apart. This clonotype was counted between two and nine times. The specificity of this receptor is unknown. Per-base qualities were not stored, and no clone one base away is much larger. The library was made by PCR. This sample was sequenced with an Illumina MiSeq. TCRdb trimmed the raw reads at Q25, called clones with MiXCR and kept productive beta chains. Under each unique CDR3 protein, matching rows form one entry showing the most common genes and DNA. In all, the sample holds about 16,000 distinct CDR3 sequences, and around 30% of those were seen once. The ten largest clones represent around 1.5% of the sample.

Material for sequencing was conventional T cells from blood. The TCR sequence derives from a female donor in good health. The chain employs TRBV7-9 and TRBJ2-5; a weak D assignment points to TRBD1 (5 bases agree). The DNA reads TGTGCCAGCAGCCAGGGGACCCAGTACTTC. Translated, it gives CASSQGTQYF.